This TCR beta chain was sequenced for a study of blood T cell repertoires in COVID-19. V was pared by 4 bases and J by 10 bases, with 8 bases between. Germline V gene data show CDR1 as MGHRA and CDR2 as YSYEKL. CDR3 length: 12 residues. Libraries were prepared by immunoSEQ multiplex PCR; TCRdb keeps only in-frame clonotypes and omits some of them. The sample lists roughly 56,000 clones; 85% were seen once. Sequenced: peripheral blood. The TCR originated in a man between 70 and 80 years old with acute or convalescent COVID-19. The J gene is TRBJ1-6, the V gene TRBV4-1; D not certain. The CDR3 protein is CASSRSSSPLHF. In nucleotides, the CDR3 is TGCGCCAGCAGCCGTTCTTCCTCACCCCTCCACTTT.